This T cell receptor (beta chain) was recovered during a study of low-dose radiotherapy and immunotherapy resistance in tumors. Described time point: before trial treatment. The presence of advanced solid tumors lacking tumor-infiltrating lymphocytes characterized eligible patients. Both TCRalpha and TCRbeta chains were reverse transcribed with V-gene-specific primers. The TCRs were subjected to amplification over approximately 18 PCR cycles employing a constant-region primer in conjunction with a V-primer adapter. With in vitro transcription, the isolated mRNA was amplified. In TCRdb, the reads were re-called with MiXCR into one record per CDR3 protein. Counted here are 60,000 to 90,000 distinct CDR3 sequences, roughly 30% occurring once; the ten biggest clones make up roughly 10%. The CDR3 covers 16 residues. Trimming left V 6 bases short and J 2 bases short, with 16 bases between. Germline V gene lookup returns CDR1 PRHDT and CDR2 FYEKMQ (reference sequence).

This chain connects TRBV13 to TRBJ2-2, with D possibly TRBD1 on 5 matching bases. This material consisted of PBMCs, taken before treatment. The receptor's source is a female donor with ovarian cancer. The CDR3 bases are TGTGCCAGCAGTGAAAGGGGCAGAGCAAACACCGGGGAGCTGTTTTTT. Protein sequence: CASSERGRANTGELFF.